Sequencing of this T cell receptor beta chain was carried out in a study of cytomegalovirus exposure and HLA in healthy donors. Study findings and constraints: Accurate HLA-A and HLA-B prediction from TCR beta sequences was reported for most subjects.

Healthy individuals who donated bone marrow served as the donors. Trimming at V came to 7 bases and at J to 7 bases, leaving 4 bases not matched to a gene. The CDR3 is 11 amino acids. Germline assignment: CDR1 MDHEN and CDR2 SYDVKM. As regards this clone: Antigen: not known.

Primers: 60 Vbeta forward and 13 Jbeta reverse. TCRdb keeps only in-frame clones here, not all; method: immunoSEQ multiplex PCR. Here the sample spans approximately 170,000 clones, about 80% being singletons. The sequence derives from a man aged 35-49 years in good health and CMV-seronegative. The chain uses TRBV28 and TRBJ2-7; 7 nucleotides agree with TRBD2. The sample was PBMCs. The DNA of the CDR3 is TGTGCCAGCACGCAGGGAGGGGAGCAGTACTTC. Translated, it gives CASTQGGEQYF.